The TCR beta chain described here comes from a study of CD8+CD57+ T cells in acquired aplastic anemia (dated by TCRdb to 2017 to 2018). General notes on the study: DNA extracted from sorted CD4+ and CD8+ cells had a mean of around 3 ug, with a range of about 0.2 to 30 ug. A CD8+CD57+ expansion meant a frequency higher than the mean frequency seen in healthy subjects.

A word on this clonotype: Its antigen target is currently unknown. Per-base qualities were not stored, and no clone one base away is much larger.

Genomic DNA served as template for TCR beta VDJ combination and CDR3 sequence profiling. An Illumina HiSeq 2000 was the platform used for TCR repertoire sequencing. In the original analysis: Repertoire assessment relied on Simpson's diversity index, CDR3 size and DJ length profiles, and TRBV/TRBJ rearrangement plots. Whichever DNA sequence was most abundant in the deep sequencing data was defined as the immunodominant clone. CDR3 amino acid sequences were screened for sharing across subjects and were compared with published repertoires and the VDJdb database. TCRdb redid the processing of the public reads, applying fastp at Q25 and MiXCR, and retained in-frame beta chains. Records with the same CDR3 protein are collapsed into one entry carrying the most frequent genes and DNA. The V and J calls reflect TCRdb's pipeline rather than the authors' work. This sample lists 55,000 to 60,000 distinct CDR3 sequences; 55% to 70% were detected once. Approximately 15% of the sample rests with the top ten.

Patients chosen for sequencing had shown expansion of CD8+CD57+ cells by flow cytometry. All patients had severe acquired aplastic anemia diagnosed by International Study of Aplastic Anemia and Agranulocytosis and Camitta criteria. No patient had received any therapy when blood was sampled. In the study, sorted CD4+ and CD8+ blood T cells from patients with severe aplastic anemia and from healthy subjects underwent deep sequencing of TCR repertoires. Patients were enrolled in the USA under clinicaltrials.gov protocols 00001620, 01623167, 00001397, 00071045, 00081523 and 00961064. Ficoll-Paque density gradient centrifugation was used to isolate peripheral blood mononuclear cells. Before DNA extraction, CD4+ and CD8+ T cells were sorted by FACS or by magnetic beads. Beyond this particular receptor, the publication reports: Around 27 CD8+ CDR3 sequences were shared between patients and controls but appeared highly expressed in patients and within their immunodominant clones. Between patients and healthy controls, no significant difference in CD8+ Simpson's diversity was found (P=0.060).

The CDR3, from cysteine to phenylalanine, totals 13 residues. Only the CDR3 part of the read is kept: 39 bases, read in frame from the first base. The trim is 1 base for V and 2 bases for J, with a gap of 4 bases between the germline ends. CDR1 and CDR2, looked up from the germline V gene (reference sequence), are LNHNV and YYDKDF. The sequenced sample was sorted CD4+, CD8+, or CD8+CD57+ T cells (not recorded which) from PBMCs. The clonotype was recovered from a human donor with aplastic anemia. The V and J segments used are TRBV15 and TRBJ2-3; no D segment can be confidently identified. The bases are TGTGCCACCAGCAGAGCGACCACAGATACGCAGTATTTT. This sequence encodes CATSRATTDTQYF.